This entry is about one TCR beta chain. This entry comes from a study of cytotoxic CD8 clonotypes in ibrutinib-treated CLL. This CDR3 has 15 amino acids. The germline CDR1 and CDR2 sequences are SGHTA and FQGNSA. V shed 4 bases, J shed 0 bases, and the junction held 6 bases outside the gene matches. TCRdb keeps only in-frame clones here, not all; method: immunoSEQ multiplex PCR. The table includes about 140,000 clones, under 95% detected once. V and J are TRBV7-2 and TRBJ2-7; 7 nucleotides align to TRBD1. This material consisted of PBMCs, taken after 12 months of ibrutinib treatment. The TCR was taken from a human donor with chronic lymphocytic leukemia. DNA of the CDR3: TGTGCCAGCAGCTCGGGACAGTCCAGCTCCTACGAGCAGTACTTC. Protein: CASSSGQSSSYEQYF.